Listed below are T cell receptor beta chains from one sample, sequenced in a study of human T cells and chemical hapten exposure. TCRdb fed the RACE reads into MiXCR, producing one record per CDR3 protein. The sample shows approximately 79,000 distinct CDR3 sequences, 10% of them seen only once. The material was whole blood, obtained in connection with sensitization to the hapten diphenylcyclopropenone (DPC). Receptors originate from a woman between 50 and 59 years old with alopecia areata. Some clones in this sample may be carry-over from other donors' samples. The CDR3 runs from the conserved cysteine through the conserved F or W. A D gene is named only where the DNA matches it firmly. The listing skips clone size in some rows; elsewhere it reads once, few, many or a size class.

J: TRBJ1-5; D: .; V: TRBV12-3/TRBV12-4; size: few; CDR3: CASSLGQPSNQPQHF; DNA: TGTGCCAGCAGTTTAGGCCAGCCTAGCAATCAGCCCCAGCATTTT
J: TRBJ1-6; D: .; V: TRBV5-4; size: few; CDR3: CASSLGAVYNSPLHF; DNA: TGTGCCAGCAGCTTGGGTGCGGTTTATAATTCACCCCTCCACTTT
J: TRBJ1-2; D: .; V: TRBV3-1; size: many; CDR3: CASSPITRREYDYGYTF; DNA: TGTGCCAGCAGCCCGATTACCCGCAGGGAATACGACTATGGCTACACCTTC
J: TRBJ2-7; D: TRBD2; V: TRBV27; size: few; CDR3: CASARMVAGGFEQYF; DNA: TGTGCCAGCGCCCGCATGGTAGCGGGCGGTTTCGAGCAGTACTTC
J: TRBJ2-3; D: .; V: TRBV5-1; size: .; CDR3: CASSLDATSTDTQYF; DNA: TGCGCCAGCAGCTTGGACGCCACTAGCACAGATACGCAGTATTTT
J: TRBJ2-5; D: TRBD2; V: TRBV10-1; size: few; CDR3: CASSESKLAGTPDQETQYF; DNA: TGCGCCAGCAGTGAGTCGAAGCTAGCGGGGACACCGGACCAAGAGACCCAGTACTTC
J: TRBJ2-3; D: .; V: TRBV11-2; size: many; CDR3: CASSSSPPSQYF; DNA: TGTGCCAGCAGCTCATCCCCCCCGTCGCAGTATTTT
J: TRBJ2-1; D: .; V: TRBV21-1; size: .; CDR3: CASPSSSSYNEQFF; DNA: TGTGCCAGCCCTTCTAGCAGCTCCTACAATGAGCAGTTCTTC
J: TRBJ2-5; D: TRBD2; V: TRBV7-9; size: .; CDR3: CAGTSGRQETQYF; DNA: TGTGCGGGGACTAGCGGGAGACAAGAGACCCAGTACTTC
J: TRBJ2-7; D: .; V: TRBV11-2; size: few; CDR3: CASSSTDGPYEQYF; DNA: TGTGCCAGCAGCTCGACGGACGGACCCTACGAGCAGTACTTC
J: TRBJ1-5; D: TRBD1; V: TRBV6-6; size: few; CDR3: CAGQGGGNQPQHF; DNA: TGTGCCGGACAGGGCGGAGGCAATCAGCCCCAGCATTTT
J: TRBJ1-2; D: .; V: TRBV7-2; size: few; CDR3: CASSLYGYTF; DNA: TGTGCCAGCTCGCTGTATGGCTACACCTTC
J: TRBJ1-6; D: .; V: TRBV6-5; size: .; CDR3: CASSYPNSPLHF; DNA: TGTGCCAGCAGTTACCCGAATTCACCCCTCCACTTT
J: TRBJ2-1; D: .; V: TRBV29-1; size: few; CDR3: CSVGEGSSSYNEQFF; DNA: TGCAGCGTTGGAGAGGGAAGTAGCTCCTACAATGAGCAGTTCTTC
J: TRBJ2-1; D: .; V: TRBV15; size: .; CDR3: CATSRGTKDEQFF; DNA: TGTGCCACCAGCAGAGGGACCAAGGATGAGCAGTTCTTC
J: TRBJ2-4; D: .; V: TRBV21-1; size: many; CDR3: CASSKVGGGPGNIQYF; DNA: TGTGCCAGCAGCAAAGTGGGGGGAGGGCCAGGAAACATTCAGTACTTC
J: TRBJ1-5; D: .; V: TRBV11-2; size: few; CDR3: CASSLGGARQPQHF; DNA: TGTGCCAGCAGCTTAGGGGGGGCTCGTCAGCCCCAGCATTTT
J: TRBJ1-2; D: TRBD1; V: TRBV6-6; size: many; CDR3: CATWPGQGALGYTF; DNA: TGTGCCACTTGGCCGGGACAGGGGGCGCTTGGCTACACCTTC
J: TRBJ2-5; D: TRBD2; V: TRBV29-1; size: .; CDR3: CSYTSGQETQYF; DNA: TGCAGCTATACTAGCGGCCAAGAGACCCAGTACTTC
J: TRBJ2-3; D: .; V: TRBV7-2; size: many; CDR3: CASSQLLSTDTQYF; DNA: TGTGCCAGCAGCCAACTCCTAAGCACAGATACGCAGTATTTT
J: TRBJ1-5; D: .; V: TRBV6-6; size: many; CDR3: CASSYVGTNQPQHF; DNA: TGTGCCAGCAGTTACGTCGGGACAAATCAGCCCCAGCATTTT
J: TRBJ2-5; D: .; V: TRBV29-1; size: many; CDR3: CSVGRASQETQYF; DNA: TGCAGCGTTGGGCGGGCGAGCCAAGAGACCCAGTACTTC
J: TRBJ1-1; D: .; V: TRBV6-4; size: .; CDR3: CASRPGDGITEAFF; DNA: TGTGCCAGCAGGCCGGGGGATGGAATCACTGAAGCTTTCTTT
J: TRBJ2-7; D: .; V: TRBV5-1; size: .; CDR3: CASSLDMAYEQYF; DNA: TGCGCCAGCAGCTTGGATATGGCCTACGAGCAGTACTTC